This TCR beta chain was sequenced in a study of CD8+ T cells in alopecia areata. About the research overall: Treated patients were given 5 to 10 mg oral tofacitinib twice daily.

Points from the study as a whole: Uncertainty remains about how baseline CD8+ expansion links to response, with one nonresponder. Under tofacitinib, fewer expanded CD8+ clones appeared among the top 100 scalp clones.

The sample's treatment: oral pan-JAK inhibitor, 5-10 mg twice daily. A FACSAria was used to sort CD4+ and CD8+ T cells. These cells came from PBMCs. Sequencing used cDNA as its template, made by extracting RNA and reverse transcribing it. Only in-frame clones appear in the TCRdb table, and some are missing; sequencing was by immunoSEQ multiplex PCR. The sample lists 160,000 or so clones, under 70% occurring once. This clone showed up just a few times. The antigen remains unidentified. Germline CDR1 and CDR2: MNHNY and SVGAGI (reference sequence). The CDR3 length is 16 residues. The ends lost 7 bases at V and 10 bases at J; junction bases unmatched: 16.

The TCR comes from a human donor with alopecia areata. This material consisted of CD4+ T cells sorted from blood, taken at week 4, from a patient treated with tofacitinib. The chain has TRBV6-6 and TRBJ1-6; 7 bases line up with TRBD1. DNA of the CDR3: TGTGCCAGCAAAGAGAGACAGGGCAGTCTTAACTCACCCCTCCACTTT. Protein product: CASKERQGSLNSPLHF.